This entry lists 28 T cell receptor beta chains sequenced from one sample in a study of early T cells in non-severe SARS-CoV-2 infection. A single record per CDR3 protein comes from TCRdb applying MiXCR to the 5' RACE reads. The sample has over 50,000 distinct CDR3 sequences, just under 15% seen once. Sample: whole blood, taken at baseline. Source of these receptors: an adult who was a healthcare worker with PCR-confirmed SARS-CoV-2 infection or an uninfected control (not recorded which).

At least ten counts were recorded for this clonotype. V gene TRBV20-1 combines with J gene TRBJ2-1; TRBD2 might be the D (6 bases). CDR3 length equals 15 residues. Trimming took off 4 bases at V and 3 bases at J, with 16 bases between the two ends. From germline, CDR1 is DFQATT and CDR2 SNEGSKA (reference sequence). The CDR3 sequence: CSAKTPGAHYNEQFF. CDR3 coding DNA: TGCAGTGCTAAGACCCCGGGAGCGCACTACAATGAGCAGTTCTTC.

This clonotype showed up many times. This rearrangement joins TRBV9 to TRBJ2-1; TRBD2 matches 8 bases. V was pared by 0 bases and J by 6 bases, with 5 bases of the junction left unmatched. This CDR3 contains 15 residues. In germline, CDR1 is SGDLS, CDR2 YYNGEE. In nucleotides, the CDR3 is TGTGCCAGCAGCGTAGAAGGGACTAGGAGCAATGAGCAGTTCTTC. This gives the protein CASSVEGTRSNEQFF.

This clonotype occurred a few times. This sequence joins TRBV2 and TRBJ2-1; 10 bases map to TRBD2. CDR3 length: 13 residues. Unmatched junction bases numbered 6, after V lost 7 bases and J lost 9 bases. Germline V lookup: CDR1 SNHLY, CDR2 FYNNEI. CDR3 nucleotides: TGTGCCAGCACCATAGGGACTAGCGCTGAGCAGTTCTTC. Translating gives CASTIGTSAEQFF.

This clonotype showed up just a few times. The chain joins TRBV29-1 to TRBJ2-7, with 8 bases matching TRBD1. Trimming at V came to 5 bases and at J to 3 bases, leaving 12 bases not matched to a gene. The germline CDR1 and CDR2 sequences are SQVTM and ANQGSEA. This CDR3 comprises 15 residues. The CDR3 sequence: CSVQPGQGRNYEQYF. CDR3 nucleotide sequence: TGCAGCGTTCAACCAGGACAGGGCAGGAACTACGAGCAGTACTTC.

The gene calls are TRBV3-1 and TRBJ2-3; weak D call: TRBD2 (5 bases). Germline V CDR1 and CDR2: LGHDT, YNNKEL (reference sequence). Trimming shortened V by 3 bases and J by 2 bases, and 9 bases separated the two germline ends. The CDR3 runs to 14 residues. The CDR3 loop reads CASSHPLATDTQYF. The CDR3 bases are TGTGCCAGCAGCCACCCTCTAGCCACAGATACGCAGTATTTT.

This clonotype has more than one count but fewer than ten. J is TRBJ2-3 and V is TRBV2; TRBD1 agrees at 7 bases. V lost 9 bases, J lost 6 bases, and 6 bases stayed unmatched. The CDR3 has 12 residues. Germline assignment: CDR1 SNHLY and CDR2 FYNNEI. Here the CDR3 reads CARRDRADTQYF. The CDR3, as DNA: TGTGCCAGACGCGACAGGGCCGATACGCAGTATTTT.

This clonotype has only a few counts. The V and J genes are TRBV19 and TRBJ2-3; the D gene could be TRBD1 or TRBD2 (5 bases each). CDR1 is LNHDA, CDR2 SQIVND, per germline (reference sequence). Trimming took 5 bases from V and 6 from J, leaving 18 bases between them. The CDR3 totals 15 residues. CDR3: CASSSTGTYSDTQYF. The CDR3 DNA reads TGTGCCAGTAGTTCAACCGGGACCTACTCGGATACGCAGTATTTT.

The chain has TRBV6-2 or TRBV6-3 and TRBJ1-5; 7 nucleotides align to TRBD1. Trimming took 5 bases from V and 4 from J; bases not matched to a gene: 5. There are 14 residues in the CDR3. The germline CDR1 and CDR2 sequences are MNHEY and SVGEGT. CDR3 coding DNA: TGTGCCAGCAGTCGCCCACAGGGGAATCAGCCCCAGCATTTT. Protein sequence: CASSRPQGNQPQHF.

The chain couples TRBV12-3 or TRBV12-4 to TRBJ1-2; D call uncertain. The ends were cut back, 3 bases at V and 8 bases at J, with 13 bases in the middle. The length of the CDR3 is 13 residues. The CDR3 bases are TGTGCCAGCAGTTTGGAGGGATTGAGAGGCTACACCTTC. Amino acid sequence: CASSLEGLRGYTF.

Many counts were recorded for this clonotype. The J gene is TRBJ2-7, the V gene TRBV29-1; TRBD1 aligns across 9 bases. Germline V gene lookup returns CDR1 SQVTM and CDR2 ANQGSEA. The V gene end was trimmed by 4 bases and the J gene end by 0 bases; junction bases not matched to a gene: 4. The length of the CDR3 is 14 residues. CDR3 loop: CSVVRDRASYEQYF. Here the CDR3 DNA reads TGCAGCGTTGTCCGGGACAGGGCCTCCTACGAGCAGTACTTC.

This clonotype was counted only a few times. The chain uses TRBV20-1 and TRBJ2-2; D is unclear. The germline V and J ends were trimmed by 6 bases and 0 bases, with 14 bases remaining between them. Germline-derived CDR1 and CDR2 are DFQATT and SNEGSKA (reference sequence). CDR3 length equals 15 residues. The CDR3 here is CSALDLQTNTGELFF. For the CDR3, the DNA is TGCAGTGCCTTGGACCTGCAAACGAACACCGGGGAGCTGTTTTTT.

V and J are TRBV24-1 and TRBJ2-2; TRBD1 agrees at 9 bases. The germline gives CDR1 KGHDR, CDR2 SFDVKD. Trimming cost V 1 base and J 2 bases; bases outside gene matches: 4. This CDR3 is 17 amino acids long. The CDR3 region has the DNA TGTGCCACCAGTGATTTTGGGGGACAGGGAAACACCGGGGAGCTGTTTTTT. Protein sequence: CATSDFGGQGNTGELFF.

The chain has TRBV5-1 and TRBJ2-7; D is ambiguous. V was trimmed by 0 bases and J by 7 bases, leaving 8 bases between them. The CDR3 contains 12 residues. Germline CDR1 SGHRS, CDR2 YFSETQ. CDR3 sequence reads: CASSLGYREQYF. The CDR3 coding sequence is TGCGCCAGCAGCTTGGGCTATAGGGAGCAGTACTTC.

This clonotype showed up just a few times. V and J are TRBV28 and TRBJ2-7; D possibly corresponds to TRBD1 (7 bases). Germline V CDR1 and CDR2: MDHEN, SYDVKM. Trimming removed 2 bases from V and 4 bases from J, with 21 bases in between. CDR3 length equals 17 residues. CDR3: CASSLHPGQGGSYEQYF. DNA of the CDR3: TGTGCCAGCAGTTTACACCCGGGGCAGGGGGGTTCTTACGAGCAGTACTTC.

This chain links TRBV27 with TRBJ2-4; 8 bases match TRBD1. V lost 5 bases and J lost 8; bases outside the gene matches: 5. Germline CDR1 MNHEY, CDR2 SMNVEV (reference sequence). CDR3 length: 13 residues. CDR3 sequence reads: CASSATGEYIQYF. The CDR3 coding sequence is TGTGCCAGCAGTGCGACAGGGGAGTACATTCAGTACTTC.

This clonotype was picked up a small number of times. The chain carries TRBV5-1 and TRBJ1-6, with D unresolved. The CDR3 loop spans 13 amino acids. The V and J ends lost 0 bases and 7 bases respectively, with 5 bases between them. Germline loops: CDR1 SGHRS, CDR2 YFSETQ. The CDR3 DNA reads as TGCGCCAGCAGCTTGGAAGTGAATTCACCCCTCCACTTT. It specifies CASSLEVNSPLHF. The entire variable domain, with the rest obtained from reference TRBV5-1 and TRBJ1-6, is as follows: KAGVTQTPRYLIKTRGQQVTLSCSPISGHRSVSWYQQTPGQGLQFLFEYFSETQRNKGNFPGRFSGRQFSNSRSEMNVSTLELGDSALYLCASSLEVNSPLHFGNGTRLTVT.

This clonotype was seen at least ten times. The rearrangement links TRBV9 to TRBJ2-2; 8 bases agree with TRBD1. V lost 4 bases and J lost 2; bases outside the gene matches: 10. This CDR3 has 17 residues. CDR1 and CDR2 (germline): SGDLS, YYNGEE. CDR3 loop: CASSPRAGTGNTGELFF. Written as DNA, the CDR3 is TGTGCCAGCAGCCCAAGAGCTGGGACAGGCAACACCGGGGAGCTGTTTTTT.

This clonotype has more than one count but fewer than ten. This chain joins TRBV18 and TRBJ1-1, with D possibly being TRBD1 (5 bases). The length of the CDR3 is 15 residues. V was pared by 1 base and J by 0 bases, with 9 bases between. Germline V gene lookup returns CDR1 KGHSH and CDR2 LQKENI. DNA of the CDR3: TGTGCCAGCTCACCACAGGGGTCTTTGAACACTGAAGCTTTCTTT. This gives the protein CASSPQGSLNTEAFF.

The chain has TRBV3-1 and TRBJ2-5; TRBD2 agrees at 10 bases. Trimming removed 3 bases from V and 5 bases from J; junction bases left unmatched: 12. Germline V gene data show CDR1 as LGHDT and CDR2 as YNNKEL (reference sequence). This CDR3 has 17 amino acids. For the CDR3, the DNA is TGTGCCAGCAGCCAGGTGACTAGCGGGCCTGCCCTGGAGACCCAGTACTTC. Protein product: CASSQVTSGPALETQYF.

This clonotype has only a few counts. The genes are TRBV4-2 and TRBJ2-7; D gene uncertain. V lost 0 bases and J 1 base, leaving 7 bases between the germline ends. Germline assignment: CDR1 LGHNA and CDR2 YNFKEQ. This CDR3 is built from 14 residues. Written as DNA, the CDR3 is TGTGCCAGCAGCCAAGATAAGTCTTCCTACGAGCAGTACTTC. It yields the protein CASSQDKSSYEQYF.

This clonotype was observed a handful of times. V is TRBV12-3 or TRBV12-4 and J is TRBJ1-1, with 10 bases that match TRBD1. The CDR3 is 13 residues long. Trimming removed 10 bases from V and 0 bases from J; junction bases left unmatched: 2. DNA of the CDR3: TGTGCCATGGGACAGGGGTTGAACACTGAAGCTTTCTTT. This gives the protein CAMGQGLNTEAFF.

This clonotype has only a few counts. The chain employs TRBV5-5 and TRBJ2-1; D perhaps matches TRBD1 (6 bases). Germline values: CDR1 SGHKS, CDR2 YYEKEE (reference sequence). CDR3 length: 15 amino acids. Trimming left V 4 bases short and J 4 bases short, with 15 bases between. DNA of the CDR3: TGTGCCAGCAGCCCCACAGGGTCTGGGTACAATGAGCAGTTCTTC. Translating it yields CASSPTGSGYNEQFF.

J is TRBJ1-6 and V is TRBV12-3 or TRBV12-4; D possibly corresponds to TRBD1 (5 bases). CDR3 length equals 14 residues. V was trimmed by 7 bases and J by 13 bases, leaving 20 bases between them. This chain's CDR3 is CASTPGLGAGPLHF. Written as DNA, the CDR3 is TGTGCCAGCACCCCGGGACTGGGAGCCGGGCCCCTCCACTTT.

This clonotype was seen ten or more times. This chain uses TRBV2 with TRBJ1-2; no clear D. This CDR3 has 15 amino acids. From germline, CDR1 is SNHLY and CDR2 FYNNEI. V dropped 0 bases and J dropped 4 bases, with 12 bases sitting between them. Written as DNA, the CDR3 is TGTGCCAGCAGTGAAGCCCGATTAACGCCCTATGGCTACACCTTC. Encoded protein: CASSEARLTPYGYTF.

This clonotype was seen a few times. This chain links TRBV14 with TRBJ2-5, with 9 bases aligning to TRBD1. The germline V gene has CDR1 SGHDN and CDR2 FVKESK. CDR3 size: 16 residues. With 1 base clipped from V and 4 bases from J, the junction kept 7 bases outside the gene matches. CDR3 residues: CASSQASTGGSETQYF. The CDR3 DNA follows: TGTGCCAGCAGCCAAGCCTCAACAGGGGGCTCAGAGACCCAGTACTTC.

This clonotype was seen a handful of times. The CDR3 region is CATRTYKGYGYTF. DNA of the CDR3: TGTGCCACTAGGACGTATAAAGGGTATGGCTACACCTTC. The chain combines TRBV19 with TRBJ1-2; D unclear. V lost 10 bases and J lost 5, with 17 bases in between. Germline V gene data show CDR1 as LNHDA and CDR2 as SQIVND (reference sequence). The CDR3 has 13 residues.

This clonotype was picked up many times. CDR3 protein: CASSPDLGEYEQYF. DNA for the CDR3: TGTGCCAGCAGCCCAGACCTGGGAGAATACGAGCAGTACTTC. The V call is TRBV4-2, the J call TRBJ2-7; perhaps TRBD2 as D (5 bases). V was trimmed by 4 bases and J by 4 bases, leaving 14 bases between them. CDR1 and CDR2 from the germline V gene are LGHNA and YNFKEQ. CDR3 length: 14 residues.

This rearrangement joins TRBV5-4 to TRBJ1-4, with no clear D. The germline CDR1 and CDR2 sequences are SGHNT and YYREEE (reference sequence). Deletions cut 2 bases from V and 8 bases from J, with 10 bases between. The CDR3 covers 13 residues. Here the CDR3 DNA reads TGTGCCAGCAGCTTATTACCCCGCGAAAAACTGTTTTTT. Translating gives CASSLLPREKLFF.